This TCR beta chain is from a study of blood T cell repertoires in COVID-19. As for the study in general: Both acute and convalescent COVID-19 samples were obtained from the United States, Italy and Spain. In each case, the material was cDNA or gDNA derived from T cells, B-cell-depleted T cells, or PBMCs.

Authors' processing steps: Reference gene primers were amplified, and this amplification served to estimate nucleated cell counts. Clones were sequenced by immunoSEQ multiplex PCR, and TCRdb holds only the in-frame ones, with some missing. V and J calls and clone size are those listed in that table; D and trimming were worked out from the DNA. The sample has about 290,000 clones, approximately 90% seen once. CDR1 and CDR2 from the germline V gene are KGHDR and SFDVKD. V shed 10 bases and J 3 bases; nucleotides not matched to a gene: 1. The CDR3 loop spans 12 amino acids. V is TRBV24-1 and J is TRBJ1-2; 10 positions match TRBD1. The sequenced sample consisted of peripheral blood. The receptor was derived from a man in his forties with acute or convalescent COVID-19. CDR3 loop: CATGTGDYGYTF. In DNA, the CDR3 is TGTGCCACGGGGACAGGGGACTATGGCTACACCTTC.